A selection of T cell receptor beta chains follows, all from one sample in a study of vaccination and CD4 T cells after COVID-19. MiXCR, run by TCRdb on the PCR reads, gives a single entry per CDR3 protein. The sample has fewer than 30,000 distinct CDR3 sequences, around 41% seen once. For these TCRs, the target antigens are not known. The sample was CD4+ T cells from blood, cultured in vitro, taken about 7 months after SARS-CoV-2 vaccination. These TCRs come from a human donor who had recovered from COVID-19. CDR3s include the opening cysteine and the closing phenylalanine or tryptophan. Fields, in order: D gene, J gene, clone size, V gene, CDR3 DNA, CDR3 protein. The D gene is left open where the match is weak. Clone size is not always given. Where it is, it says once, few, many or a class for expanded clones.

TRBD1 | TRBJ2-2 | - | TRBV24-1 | TGTGCCACGAACAGGGGCACCGGGGAGCTGTTTTTT | CATNRGTGELFF
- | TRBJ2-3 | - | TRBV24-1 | TGTGCCACCAGTGACAGGAGCCGCGCAGATACGCAGTATTTT | CATSDRSRADTQYF
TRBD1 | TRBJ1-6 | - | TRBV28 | TGTGCCAGCAGCAAAAGACAGGGAGATAATTCACCCCTCCACTTT | CASSKRQGDNSPLHF
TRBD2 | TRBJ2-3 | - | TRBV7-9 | TGTGCCAGCAGCTTAGCGGGGGGGTCAGATACGCAGTATTTT | CASSLAGGSDTQYF
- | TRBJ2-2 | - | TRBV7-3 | TGTGCCAGCAGCTTAATTCCAGGGACCGGGGAGCTGTTTTTT | CASSLIPGTGELFF
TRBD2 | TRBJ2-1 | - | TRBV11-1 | TGTGCCAGCAGCCAAACGATAGCGGGAGGCAATGAGCAGTTCTTC | CASSQTIAGGNEQFF
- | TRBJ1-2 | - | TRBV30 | TGTGCCTGGAATCCGGTTGGATATGGCTACACCTTC | CAWNPVGYGYTF
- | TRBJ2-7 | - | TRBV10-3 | TGTGCCATCAGTGATTGGAGTAAGAGCTCCTACGAGCAGTACTTC | CAISDWSKSSYEQYF
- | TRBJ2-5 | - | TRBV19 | TGTGCCAGTAGTATAACGCCGGGGGAGACCCAGTACTTC | CASSITPGETQYF
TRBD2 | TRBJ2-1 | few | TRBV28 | TGTGCCAGCAGCCGGGGACTAGCGGGAGGTTACAATGAGCAGTTCTTC | CASSRGLAGGYNEQFF
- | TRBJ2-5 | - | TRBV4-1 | TGCGCCAGCAGCCAAGTATCTGACCAAGAGACCCAGTACTTC | CASSQVSDQETQYF
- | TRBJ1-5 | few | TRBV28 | TGTGCCAGCAGCAGGGGATTGGTTCAGCCCCAGCATTTT | CASSRGLVQPQHF
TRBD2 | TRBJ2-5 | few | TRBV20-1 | TGCAGTACCTCTCGCCCTGGACTAGCGGGAGCGAAGACCCAGTACTTC | CSTSRPGLAGAKTQYF
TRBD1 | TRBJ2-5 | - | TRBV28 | TGTGCCAGTACTATTAGGCCGGGGACAGGGGGCCAAGAGACCCAGTACTTC | CASTIRPGTGGQETQYF
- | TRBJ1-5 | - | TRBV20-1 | TGCAGTGCTAGAGCAGGGAATTCAGGACAGCCCCAGCATTTT | CSARAGNSGQPQHF
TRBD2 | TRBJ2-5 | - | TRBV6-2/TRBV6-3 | TGTGCCAGCAGTTACTCCTTAGCGGGAGTAGGAGAGACCCAGTACTTC | CASSYSLAGVGETQYF
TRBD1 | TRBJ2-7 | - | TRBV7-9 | TGTGCCAGCAGCTTAGGGGGCGGGACAGGGAGTCCCTACGAGCAGTACTTC | CASSLGGGTGSPYEQYF
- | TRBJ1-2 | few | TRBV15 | TGTGCCACCAGCAGAGGCCAGGCGGATGGCTACACCTTC | CATSRGQADGYTF
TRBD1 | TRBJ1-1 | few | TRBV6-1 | TGTGCCAGCAGATCTCCCGACAGGGTTGGAAGTACTGAAGCTTTCTTT | CASRSPDRVGSTEAFF
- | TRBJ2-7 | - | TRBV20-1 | TGCAGTGCTTCTACCTCCTACGAGCAGTACTTC | CSASTSYEQYF
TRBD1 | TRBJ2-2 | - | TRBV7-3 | TGTGCCAGCAGCTTAACAGGGGGCGCCGGGGAGCTGTTTTTT | CASSLTGGAGELFF
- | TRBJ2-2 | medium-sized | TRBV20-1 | TGCAGTGCTCGATGGGGTAGCAGCGGGGAGCTGTTTTTT | CSARWGSSGELFF
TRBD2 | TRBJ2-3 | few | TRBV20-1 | TGCAGTGCTAGTCCGACTAGCGACACAGATACGCAGTATTTT | CSASPTSDTDTQYF
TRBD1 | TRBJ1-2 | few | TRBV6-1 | TGTGCCAGCAGTAACAACAGGGGAGGTAGCTACACCTTC | CASSNNRGGSYTF
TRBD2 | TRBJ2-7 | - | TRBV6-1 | TGTGCCAGCAGTGAAAGGTGGGGACTAGCGGGAGGGCCCATAGTACGTGACGAGCAGTACTTC | CASSERWGLAGGPIVRDEQYF
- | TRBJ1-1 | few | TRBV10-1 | TGCGCCAGCCGAGTCGGTGGGGTCATGAACACTGAAGCTTTCTTT | CASRVGGVMNTEAFF
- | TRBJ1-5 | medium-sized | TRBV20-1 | TGCAGTGCTACCCGGGAGCAGGGGAGTAGTCAGCCCCAGCATTTT | CSATREQGSSQPQHF
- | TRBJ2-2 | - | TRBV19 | TGTGCCAGTAGTATGCTCGGGGAGCTGTTTTTT | CASSMLGELFF
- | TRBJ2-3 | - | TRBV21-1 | TGTGCCAGCAGCACCAGAAAGAGGGGGACAGATACGCAGTATTTT | CASSTRKRGTDTQYF
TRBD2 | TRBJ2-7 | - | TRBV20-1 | TGCAGTGCTAGACGGGGGAGGGCCGACCAGCAGTACTTC | CSARRGRADQQYF
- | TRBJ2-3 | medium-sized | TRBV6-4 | TGTGCCAGCAGTGACAGGGGAACCACAGATACGCAGTATTTT | CASSDRGTTDTQYF
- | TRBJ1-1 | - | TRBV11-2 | TGTGCCAGCAGCCTAGATGGGGTAGGAGCTTTCTTT | CASSLDGVGAFF
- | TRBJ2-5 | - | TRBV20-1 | TGCAGTGCTGATACAGGTCAAGAGACCCAGTACTTC | CSADTGQETQYF
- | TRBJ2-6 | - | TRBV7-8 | TGTGCCAGCACCGACAGGCCCTCGCCGTCTGGGGCCAACGTCCTGACTTTC | CASTDRPSPSGANVLTF
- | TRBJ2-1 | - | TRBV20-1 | TGCAGTGCTAGAGTATTAGAGAGTCGCTATGAGCAGTTCTTC | CSARVLESRYEQFF
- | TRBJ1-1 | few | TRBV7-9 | TGTGCCAGCAGCTTAGAACCCAGATCGAACACTGAAGCTTTCTTT | CASSLEPRSNTEAFF
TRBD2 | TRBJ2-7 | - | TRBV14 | TGTGCCAGCAGCTATGGGGGAGGGACCCTCTACGAGCAGTACTTC | CASSYGGGTLYEQYF
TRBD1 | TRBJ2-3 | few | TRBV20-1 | TGCAGTGCCCTTGGCCTAGGACAGGGGACGGCAGATACGCAGTATTTT | CSALGLGQGTADTQYF
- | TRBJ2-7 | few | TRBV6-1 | TGTGCCAGCAGTGGCCGGGGGTTCGACGAGCAGTACTTC | CASSGRGFDEQYF
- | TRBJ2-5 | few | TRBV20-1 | TGCAGTGCTAGAGAACGACCGGGGACCAGTGAGACCCAGTACTTC | CSARERPGTSETQYF
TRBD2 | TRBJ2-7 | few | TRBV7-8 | TGTGCCAGCAGCCCCCTAGCGGGGGTCCTCGAGCAGTACTTC | CASSPLAGVLEQYF
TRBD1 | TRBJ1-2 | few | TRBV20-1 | TGCAGCGCGGACAGGGGCAACTATGGCTACACCTTC | CSADRGNYGYTF
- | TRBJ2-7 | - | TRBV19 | TGTGCCAGTAGTTCCCTTGACTCTCACGAGCAGTACTTC | CASSSLDSHEQYF
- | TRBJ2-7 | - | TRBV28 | TGTGCCAGCAGTTTAATATCGGGGCGCCACGAGCAGTACTTC | CASSLISGRHEQYF
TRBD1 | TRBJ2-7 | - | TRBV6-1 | TGTGCCAGCAGCCGGACAGGGCGCGAGCAGTACTTC | CASSRTGREQYF
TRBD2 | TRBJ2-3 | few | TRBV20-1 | TGCAGTGCCCGGCCGGGACTAGTTGCCGGCACAGATACGCAGTATTTT | CSARPGLVAGTDTQYF
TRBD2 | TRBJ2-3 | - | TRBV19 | TGTGCCACCAAAGAGGGACTAGCCACAGATACGCAGTATTTT | CATKEGLATDTQYF
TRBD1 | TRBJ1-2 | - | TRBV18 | TGTGCCAGCTCACCTGACAGGGGCTATGGCTACACCTTC | CASSPDRGYGYTF
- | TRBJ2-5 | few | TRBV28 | TGTGCCAGCAGTCCTAGGGCGCCGGAGACCCAGTACTTC | CASSPRAPETQYF
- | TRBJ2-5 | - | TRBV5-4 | TGTGCCAGCAGCTTGCCAGGGTACCAAGAGACCCAGTACTTC | CASSLPGYQETQYF